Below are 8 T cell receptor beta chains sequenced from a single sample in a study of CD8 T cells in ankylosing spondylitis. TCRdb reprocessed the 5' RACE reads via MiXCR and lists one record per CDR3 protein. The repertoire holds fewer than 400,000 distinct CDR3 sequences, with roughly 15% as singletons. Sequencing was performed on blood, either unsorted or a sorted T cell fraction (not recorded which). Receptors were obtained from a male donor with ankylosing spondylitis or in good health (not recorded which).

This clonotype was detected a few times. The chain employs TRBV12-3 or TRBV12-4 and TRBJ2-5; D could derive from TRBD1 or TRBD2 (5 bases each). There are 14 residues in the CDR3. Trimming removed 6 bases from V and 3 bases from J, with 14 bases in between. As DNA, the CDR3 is TGTGCCAGCAGCTATATTGGGGGAGAAGAGACCCAGTACTTC. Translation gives CASSYIGGEETQYF.

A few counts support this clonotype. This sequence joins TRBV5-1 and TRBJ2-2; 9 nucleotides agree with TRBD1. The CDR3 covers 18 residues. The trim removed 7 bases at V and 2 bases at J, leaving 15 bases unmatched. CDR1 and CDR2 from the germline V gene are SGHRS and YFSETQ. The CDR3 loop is CASRQAFGTGKNTGELFF. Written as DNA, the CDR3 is TGCGCCAGCCGCCAAGCTTTCGGGACAGGGAAAAACACCGGGGAGCTGTTTTTT.

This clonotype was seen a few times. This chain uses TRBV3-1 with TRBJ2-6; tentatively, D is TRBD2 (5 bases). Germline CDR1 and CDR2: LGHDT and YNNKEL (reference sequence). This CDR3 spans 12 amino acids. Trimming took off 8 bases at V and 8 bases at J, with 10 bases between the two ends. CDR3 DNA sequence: TGTGCCAGCGGACTTGAAACCAACGTCCTGACTTTC. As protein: CASGLETNVLTF.

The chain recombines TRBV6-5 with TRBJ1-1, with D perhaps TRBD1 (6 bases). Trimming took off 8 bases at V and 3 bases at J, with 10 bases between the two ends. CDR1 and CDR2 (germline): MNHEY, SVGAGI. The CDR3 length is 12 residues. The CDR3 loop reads CASAQGDTEAFF. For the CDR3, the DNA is TGTGCCAGCGCACAGGGTGACACTGAAGCTTTCTTT.

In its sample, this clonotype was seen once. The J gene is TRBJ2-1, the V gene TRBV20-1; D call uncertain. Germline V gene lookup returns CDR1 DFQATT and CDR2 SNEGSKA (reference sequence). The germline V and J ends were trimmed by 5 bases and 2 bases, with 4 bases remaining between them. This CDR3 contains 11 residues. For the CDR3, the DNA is TGCAGTGCTTATACCTACAATGAGCAGTTCTTC. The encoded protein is CSAYTYNEQFF.

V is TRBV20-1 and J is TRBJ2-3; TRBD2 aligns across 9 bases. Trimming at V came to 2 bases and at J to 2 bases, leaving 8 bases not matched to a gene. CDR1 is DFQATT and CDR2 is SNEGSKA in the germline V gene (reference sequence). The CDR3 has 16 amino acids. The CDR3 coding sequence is TGCAGTGCTAGATCCCTGCTAGCGGGGCCCACAGATACGCAGTATTTT. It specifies CSARSLLAGPTDTQYF.

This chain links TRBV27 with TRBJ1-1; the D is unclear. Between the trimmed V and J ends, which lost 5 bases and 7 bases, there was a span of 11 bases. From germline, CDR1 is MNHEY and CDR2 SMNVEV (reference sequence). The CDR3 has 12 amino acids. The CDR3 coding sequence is TGTGCCAGCAGTGGGAGAACCGGTGAAGCTTTCTTT. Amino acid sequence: CASSGRTGEAFF.

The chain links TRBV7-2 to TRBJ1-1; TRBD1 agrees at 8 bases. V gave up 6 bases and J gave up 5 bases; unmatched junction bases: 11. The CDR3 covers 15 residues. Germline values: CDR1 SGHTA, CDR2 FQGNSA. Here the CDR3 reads CASRLAQGAGTEAFF. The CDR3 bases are TGTGCCAGCAGGTTGGCCCAGGGGGCAGGGACTGAAGCTTTCTTT. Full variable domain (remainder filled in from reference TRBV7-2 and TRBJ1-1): GAGVSQSPSNKVTEKGKDVELRCDPISGHTALYWYRQSLGQGLEFLIYFQGNSAPDKSGLPSDRFSAERTGGSVSTLTIQRTQQEDSAVYLCASRLAQGAGTEAFFGQGTRLTVV.